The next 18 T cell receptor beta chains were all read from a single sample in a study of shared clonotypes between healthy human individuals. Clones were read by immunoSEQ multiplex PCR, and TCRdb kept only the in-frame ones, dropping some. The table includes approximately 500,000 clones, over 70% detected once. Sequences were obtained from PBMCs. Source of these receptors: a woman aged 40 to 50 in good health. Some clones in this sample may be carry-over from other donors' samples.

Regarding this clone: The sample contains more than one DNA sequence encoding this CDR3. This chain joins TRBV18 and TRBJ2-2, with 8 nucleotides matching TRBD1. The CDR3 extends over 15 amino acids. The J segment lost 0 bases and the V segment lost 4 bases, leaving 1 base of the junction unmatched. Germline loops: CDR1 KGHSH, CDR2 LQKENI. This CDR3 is CASSQTGANTGELFF. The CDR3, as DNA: TGTGCCAGCTCACAGACAGGGGCGAACACCGGGGAGCTGTTTTTT.

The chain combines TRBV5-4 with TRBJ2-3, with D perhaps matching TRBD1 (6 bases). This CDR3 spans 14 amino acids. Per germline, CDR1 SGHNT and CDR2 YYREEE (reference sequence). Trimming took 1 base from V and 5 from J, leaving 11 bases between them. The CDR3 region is CASSLTGPGDTQYF. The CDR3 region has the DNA TGTGCCAGCAGCTTGACAGGGCCGGGAGATACGCAGTATTTT.

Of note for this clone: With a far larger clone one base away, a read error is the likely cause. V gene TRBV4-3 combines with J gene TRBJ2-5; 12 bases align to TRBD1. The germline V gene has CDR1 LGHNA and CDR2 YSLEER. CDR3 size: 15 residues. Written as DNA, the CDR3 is TGCTCCAGCAGCCAGGGACAGGGGGCCCAAGAGACCCAGTACTTC. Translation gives CSSSQGQGAQETQYF.

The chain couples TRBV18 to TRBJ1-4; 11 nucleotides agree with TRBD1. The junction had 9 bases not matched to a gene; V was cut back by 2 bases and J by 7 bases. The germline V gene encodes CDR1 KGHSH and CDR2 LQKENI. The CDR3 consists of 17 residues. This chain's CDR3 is CASSPSNSGQGAEKLFF. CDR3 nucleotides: TGTGCCAGCTCACCATCAAATTCCGGACAGGGGGCTGAAAAACTGTTTTTT.

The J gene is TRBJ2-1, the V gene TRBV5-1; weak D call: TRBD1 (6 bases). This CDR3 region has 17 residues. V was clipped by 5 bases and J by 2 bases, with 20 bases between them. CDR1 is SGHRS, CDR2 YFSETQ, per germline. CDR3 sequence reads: CASSIGPTGSAYNEQFF. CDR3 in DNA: TGCGCCAGCAGTATCGGGCCAACAGGGTCTGCCTACAATGAGCAGTTCTTC.

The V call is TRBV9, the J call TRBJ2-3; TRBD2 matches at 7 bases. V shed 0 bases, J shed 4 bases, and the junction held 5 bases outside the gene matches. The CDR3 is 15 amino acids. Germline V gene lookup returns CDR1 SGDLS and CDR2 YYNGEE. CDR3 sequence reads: CASSVDGRRADTQYF. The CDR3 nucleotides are TGTGCCAGCAGCGTAGACGGGAGGAGGGCAGATACGCAGTATTTT.

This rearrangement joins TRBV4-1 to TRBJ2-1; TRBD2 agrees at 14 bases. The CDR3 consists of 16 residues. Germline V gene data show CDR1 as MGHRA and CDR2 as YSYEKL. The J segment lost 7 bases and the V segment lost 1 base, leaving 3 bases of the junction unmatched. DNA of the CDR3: TGCGCCAGCAGCCAAGGTAGACTAGCGGGAGGGAATGAGCAGTTCTTC. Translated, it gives CASSQGRLAGGNEQFF.

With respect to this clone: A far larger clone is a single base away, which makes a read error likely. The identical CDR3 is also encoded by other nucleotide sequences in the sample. The CDR3 region has the DNA TGTGCCAGTATCAACAGGGCTGGGGGCTACACTTTC. Residues: CASINRAGGYTF. V is TRBV6-5 and J is TRBJ1-2; D is possibly TRBD1 (6 bases). This CDR3 is 12 amino acids long. Germline assignment: CDR1 MNHEY and CDR2 SVGAGI.

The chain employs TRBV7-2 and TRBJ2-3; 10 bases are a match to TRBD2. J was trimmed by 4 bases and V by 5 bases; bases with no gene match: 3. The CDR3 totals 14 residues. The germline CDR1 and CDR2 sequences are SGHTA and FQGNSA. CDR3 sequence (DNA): TGTGCCAGCAGCCCCAGCGGGAGGGCAGATACGCAGTATTTT. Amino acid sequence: CASSPSGRADTQYF.

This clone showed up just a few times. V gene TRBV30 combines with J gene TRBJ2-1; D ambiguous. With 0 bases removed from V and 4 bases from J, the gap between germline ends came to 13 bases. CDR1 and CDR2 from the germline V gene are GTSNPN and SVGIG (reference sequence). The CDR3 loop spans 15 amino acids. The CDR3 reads CAWSVNSPAYNEQFF. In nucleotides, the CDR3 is TGTGCCTGGAGTGTAAATAGTCCCGCTTACAATGAGCAGTTCTTC. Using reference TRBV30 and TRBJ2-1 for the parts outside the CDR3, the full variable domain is SQTIHQWPATLVQPVGSPLSLECTVEGTSNPNLYWYRQAAGRGLQLLFYSVGIGQISSEVPQNLSASRPQDRQFILSSKKLLLSDSGFYLCAWSVNSPAYNEQFFGPGTRLTVL.

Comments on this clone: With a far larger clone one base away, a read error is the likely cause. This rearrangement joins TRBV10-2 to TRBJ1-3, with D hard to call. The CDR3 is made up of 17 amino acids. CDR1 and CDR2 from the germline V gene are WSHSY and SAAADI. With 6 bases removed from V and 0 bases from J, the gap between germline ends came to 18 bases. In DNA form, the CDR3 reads TGCGCCAGCAGCCCCGCCGCCCCGATAAACTCTGGAAACACCATATATTTT. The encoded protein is CASSPAAPINSGNTIYF.

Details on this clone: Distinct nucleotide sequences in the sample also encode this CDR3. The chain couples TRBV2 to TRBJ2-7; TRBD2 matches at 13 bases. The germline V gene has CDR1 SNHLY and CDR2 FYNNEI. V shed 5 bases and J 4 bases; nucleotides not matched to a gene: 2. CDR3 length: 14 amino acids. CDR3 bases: TGTGCCAGCAGTCGGACTAGCGGGAGTTACGAGCAGTACTTC. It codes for CASSRTSGSYEQYF.

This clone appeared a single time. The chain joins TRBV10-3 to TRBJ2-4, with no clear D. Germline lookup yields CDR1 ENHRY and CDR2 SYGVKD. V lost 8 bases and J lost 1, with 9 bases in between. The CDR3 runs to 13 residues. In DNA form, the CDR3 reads TGTGCCATCGGGCCGGCGGCCAAAAACATTCAGTACTTC. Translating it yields CAIGPAAKNIQYF.

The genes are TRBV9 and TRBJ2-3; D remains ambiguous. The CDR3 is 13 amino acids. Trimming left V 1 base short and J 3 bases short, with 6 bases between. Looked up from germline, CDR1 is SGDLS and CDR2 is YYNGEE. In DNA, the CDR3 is TGTGCCAGCAGCGTAACTCCGACAGATACGCAGTATTTT. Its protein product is CASSVTPTDTQYF.

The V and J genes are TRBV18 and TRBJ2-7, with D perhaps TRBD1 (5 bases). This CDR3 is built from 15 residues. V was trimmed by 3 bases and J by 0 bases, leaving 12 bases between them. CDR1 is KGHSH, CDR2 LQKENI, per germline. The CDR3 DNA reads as TGTGCCAGCTCACCCTCAGGGAAACCCTCCTACGAGCAGTACTTC. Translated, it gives CASSPSGKPSYEQYF. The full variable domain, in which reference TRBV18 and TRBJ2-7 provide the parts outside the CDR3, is NAGVMQNPRHLVRRRGQEARLRCSPMKGHSHVYWYRQLPEEGLKFMVYLQKENIIDESGMPKERFSAEFPKEGPSILRIQQVVRGDSAAYFCASSPSGKPSYEQYFGPGTRLTVT.

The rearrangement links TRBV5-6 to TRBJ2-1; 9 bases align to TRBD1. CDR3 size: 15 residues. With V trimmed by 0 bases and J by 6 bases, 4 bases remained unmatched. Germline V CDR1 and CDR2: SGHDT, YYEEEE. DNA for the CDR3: TGTGCCAGCAGCTTGGTGGGACAGGGTGCCAATGAGCAGTTCTTC. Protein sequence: CASSLVGQGANEQFF.

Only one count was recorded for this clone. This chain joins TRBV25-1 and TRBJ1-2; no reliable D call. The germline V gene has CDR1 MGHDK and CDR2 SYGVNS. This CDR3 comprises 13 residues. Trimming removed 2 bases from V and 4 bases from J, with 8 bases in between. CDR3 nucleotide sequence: TGTGCCAGCAGTGAAAAAGGGATCTATGGCTACACCTTC. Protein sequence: CASSEKGIYGYTF.

The DNA for the CDR3 is TGTGCCAGCAGCTTGGTAGGGGCTACTGGAAACACCATATATTTT. As protein: CASSLVGATGNTIYF. The rearrangement links TRBV5-4 to TRBJ1-3, with D tentatively TRBD1 (5 bases). Trimming pared 0 bases from V and 2 bases from J, leaving 9 bases between. This CDR3 contains 15 residues. In germline, CDR1 is SGHNT, CDR2 YYREEE (reference sequence).